This T cell receptor beta chain stems from a study of T cell repertoires in cytomegalovirus infection. Study results and limitations: People with CMV and the relevant HLA were identified by cumulative public TCR beta family frequency.

A single record per CDR3 protein comes from TCRdb applying MiXCR to the reads. The sample lists around 750,000 distinct CDR3 sequences, approximately 32% occurring once. This CDR3 is built from 14 residues. Trimming at V came to 6 bases and at J to 6 bases, leaving 7 bases not matched to a gene. CDR1 is MNHNS, CDR2 SASEGT, per germline. To note about this clonotype: Its cognate antigen is unknown.

The sequence derives from a human donor in good health (CMV status not recorded). Some clones in this sample may be carry-over from other donors' samples. V is TRBV6-1 and J is TRBJ2-1; 8 bases match TRBD1. The starting material was cultured CD8+ T cells from PBMCs, obtained from culture after CMV antigen stimulation. For the CDR3, the DNA is TGTGCCAGCAGGGGGGGACAGGAAATCAATGAGCAGTTCTTC. It is translated as CASRGGQEINEQFF.